The rows below give T cell receptor beta chains drawn from one sample of a study of cytomegalovirus exposure and HLA in healthy donors. Produced via immunoSEQ multiplex PCR; TCRdb's table is partial and in-frame only. The sample contains some 110,000 clones, roughly 13% of which appear only once. The sample comprised PBMCs. These receptors originate from a middle-aged man in good health and CMV-seropositive. The CDR3 runs from the conserved cysteine through the conserved F or W. Each record gives: V gene, clone size, J gene, D gene, CDR3 protein, CDR3 DNA. A D gene is named only where the DNA matches it firmly. Expanded clones get a size class; other rows say once, few or many, or leave the size out.

v_call: TRBV19; clone_size: few; j_call: TRBJ1-2; d_call: TRBD1; cdr3_aa: CATPSFGGTGSSGGYTF; cdr3_nt: TGTGCCACCCCTTCGTTCGGAGGGACAGGGTCATCAGGCGGCTACACCTTC
v_call: TRBV5-1; clone_size: few; j_call: TRBJ1-4; d_call: TRBD1; cdr3_aa: CASSSGTGVEKLFF; cdr3_nt: TGCGCCAGCAGCTCCGGGACAGGGGTTGAAAAACTGTTTTTT
v_call: TRBV21-1; clone_size: few; j_call: TRBJ2-1; d_call: .; cdr3_aa: CASSKAARTEHNEQFF; cdr3_nt: TGTGCCAGCAGCAAAGCAGCGAGGACAGAGCACAATGAGCAGTTCTTC
v_call: TRBV14; clone_size: few; j_call: TRBJ2-7; d_call: .; cdr3_aa: CASSQGISDSYEQYF; cdr3_nt: TGTGCCAGCAGCCAAGGAATCAGTGACTCCTACGAGCAGTACTTC
v_call: TRBV27; clone_size: few; j_call: TRBJ2-3; d_call: TRBD2; cdr3_aa: CASSLWLAGGVADTQYF; cdr3_nt: TGTGCCAGCAGTTTATGGTTAGCGGGAGGTGTTGCTGATACGCAGTATTTT
v_call: TRBV28; clone_size: few; j_call: TRBJ2-7; d_call: TRBD2; cdr3_aa: CASRSPGTSYEQYF; cdr3_nt: TGTGCCAGCAGGTCTCCCGGGACTAGCTACGAGCAGTACTTC
v_call: TRBV28; clone_size: .; j_call: TRBJ1-6; d_call: .; cdr3_aa: CASTALGFPSHSPLHF; cdr3_nt: TGTGCCAGCACTGCCCTCGGGTTCCCATCGCATTCACCCCTCCACTTT
v_call: TRBV15; clone_size: .; j_call: TRBJ1-5; d_call: .; cdr3_aa: CATSRDLRGNQPQHF; cdr3_nt: TGTGCCACCAGCAGAGATCTAAGAGGTAATCAGCCCCAGCATTTT
v_call: TRBV7-7; clone_size: .; j_call: TRBJ2-2; d_call: .; cdr3_aa: CASSLDSLTGELFF; cdr3_nt: TGTGCCAGCAGCTTAGACTCCCTCACCGGGGAGCTGTTTTTT
v_call: TRBV9; clone_size: .; j_call: TRBJ2-1; d_call: TRBD2; cdr3_aa: CASSVAGAGSYNEQFF; cdr3_nt: TGTGCCAGCAGCGTAGCCGGAGCGGGATCCTACAATGAGCAGTTCTTC
v_call: TRBV5-1; clone_size: few; j_call: TRBJ2-3; d_call: TRBD2; cdr3_aa: CASSFLAGARTDTQYF; cdr3_nt: TGCGCCAGCAGCTTCCTAGCGGGAGCCCGCACAGATACGCAGTATTTT
v_call: TRBV27; clone_size: .; j_call: TRBJ2-1; d_call: TRBD1; cdr3_aa: CASSLGTGYNEQFF; cdr3_nt: TGTGCCAGCAGCCTCGGGACAGGGTACAATGAGCAGTTCTTC
v_call: TRBV20-1; clone_size: .; j_call: TRBJ2-1; d_call: .; cdr3_aa: CSADTYNEQFF; cdr3_nt: TGCAGTGCTGATACTTACAATGAGCAGTTCTTC
v_call: TRBV27; clone_size: few; j_call: TRBJ2-7; d_call: .; cdr3_aa: CASSLVTGEKYF; cdr3_nt: TGTGCCAGCAGTTTAGTGACAGGTGAGAAGTACTTC
v_call: TRBV5-1; clone_size: .; j_call: TRBJ2-7; d_call: TRBD1; cdr3_aa: CASSLEGQGLREQYF; cdr3_nt: TGCGCCAGCAGCTTGGAGGGACAGGGTTTGAGGGAGCAGTACTTC
v_call: TRBV4-1; clone_size: few; j_call: TRBJ2-7; d_call: TRBD2; cdr3_aa: CASSQGPLGGGPYEQYF; cdr3_nt: TGCGCCAGCAGCCAGGGTCCCCTTGGGGGGGGACCATACGAGCAGTACTTC
v_call: TRBV5-1; clone_size: .; j_call: TRBJ2-3; d_call: .; cdr3_aa: CASSFRESQSFTDTQYF; cdr3_nt: TGCGCCAGCAGCTTCCGGGAGTCTCAGTCCTTCACAGATACGCAGTATTTT
v_call: TRBV30; clone_size: few; j_call: TRBJ2-2; d_call: TRBD2; cdr3_aa: CAWSVYRGGSRTGELFF; cdr3_nt: TGTGCCTGGAGTGTATATCGTGGCGGGAGCCGGACCGGGGAGCTGTTTTTT
v_call: TRBV11-2; clone_size: .; j_call: TRBJ2-7; d_call: .; cdr3_aa: CASSSVAVLSYEQYF; cdr3_nt: TGTGCCAGCAGCTCGGTAGCGGTTCTCTCCTACGAGCAGTACTTC
v_call: TRBV28; clone_size: few; j_call: TRBJ1-3; d_call: TRBD1; cdr3_aa: CASNSIGTASGNTIYF; cdr3_nt: TGTGCCAGCAACTCGATCGGGACAGCCTCTGGAAACACCATATATTTT
v_call: TRBV9; clone_size: .; j_call: TRBJ2-5; d_call: .; cdr3_aa: CASSVEGEPETQYF; cdr3_nt: TGTGCCAGCAGCGTAGAGGGGGAACCGGAGACCCAGTACTTC
v_call: TRBV27; clone_size: .; j_call: TRBJ2-2; d_call: .; cdr3_aa: CASSRRTDQRAGELFF; cdr3_nt: TGTGCCAGCAGTCGCCGGACAGATCAAAGGGCCGGGGAGCTGTTTTTT
v_call: TRBV7-9; clone_size: .; j_call: TRBJ2-2; d_call: TRBD2; cdr3_aa: CASSWGLAGRTGELFF; cdr3_nt: TGTGCCAGCAGCTGGGGGCTAGCGGGAAGAACCGGGGAGCTGTTTTTT
v_call: TRBV28; clone_size: few; j_call: TRBJ2-7; d_call: .; cdr3_aa: CASREPGGTSYEQYF; cdr3_nt: TGTGCCAGCAGAGAACCCGGCGGGACCTCCTACGAGCAGTACTTC
v_call: TRBV10-3; clone_size: .; j_call: TRBJ1-5; d_call: .; cdr3_aa: CAISYIWGGQPQHF; cdr3_nt: TGTGCCATCAGCTACATCTGGGGGGGTCAGCCCCAGCATTTT
v_call: TRBV28; clone_size: .; j_call: TRBJ2-3; d_call: .; cdr3_aa: CASNQYAGLGDTQYF; cdr3_nt: TGTGCCAGCAACCAATACGCGGGACTTGGAGATACGCAGTATTTT
v_call: TRBV7-9; clone_size: .; j_call: TRBJ2-5; d_call: .; cdr3_aa: CASATSRAVETQYF; cdr3_nt: TGTGCCAGCGCCACGAGCAGGGCAGTCGAGACCCAGTACTTC
v_call: TRBV19; clone_size: .; j_call: TRBJ1-4; d_call: .; cdr3_aa: CASSLAVSNEKLFF; cdr3_nt: TGTGCCAGTTCCTTGGCGGTGTCTAATGAAAAACTGTTTTTT
v_call: TRBV13; clone_size: few; j_call: TRBJ1-1; d_call: TRBD1; cdr3_aa: CASSLRTGVRNTEAFF; cdr3_nt: TGTGCCAGCAGCTTACGGACAGGGGTAAGGAACACTGAAGCTTTCTTT
v_call: TRBV7-2; clone_size: few; j_call: TRBJ1-5; d_call: TRBD1; cdr3_aa: CASSPDRGLQPQHF; cdr3_nt: TGTGCCAGCAGCCCAGACAGGGGGCTTCAGCCCCAGCATTTT
v_call: TRBV29-1; clone_size: few; j_call: TRBJ1-1; d_call: TRBD1; cdr3_aa: CSVAPRTGGRTEAFF; cdr3_nt: TGCAGCGTTGCCCCCCGGACAGGGGGGAGAACTGAAGCTTTCTTT
v_call: TRBV6-4; clone_size: few; j_call: TRBJ2-5; d_call: .; cdr3_aa: CASSDSSGQETQYF; cdr3_nt: TGTGCCAGCAGTGACTCTAGCGGCCAAGAGACCCAGTACTTC
v_call: TRBV2; clone_size: .; j_call: TRBJ2-3; d_call: .; cdr3_aa: CASFLRSTDTQYF; cdr3_nt: TGTGCCAGCTTCCTACGTTCCACAGATACGCAGTATTTT
v_call: TRBV30; clone_size: few; j_call: TRBJ2-3; d_call: TRBD2; cdr3_aa: CAWSGLAVSTDTQYF; cdr3_nt: TGTGCCTGGAGTGGACTAGCGGTTAGCACAGATACGCAGTATTTT
v_call: TRBV7-2; clone_size: .; j_call: TRBJ2-5; d_call: TRBD2; cdr3_aa: CASSYGAGGSQETQYF; cdr3_nt: TGTGCCAGCAGCTATGGGGCGGGAGGGAGCCAAGAGACCCAGTACTTC
v_call: TRBV7-9; clone_size: few; j_call: TRBJ2-5; d_call: .; cdr3_aa: CASSLAHQETQYF; cdr3_nt: TGTGCCAGCAGCTTAGCCCATCAAGAGACCCAGTACTTC
v_call: TRBV6-5; clone_size: .; j_call: TRBJ1-4; d_call: .; cdr3_aa: CASSYSGVTYNEKLFF; cdr3_nt: TGTGCCAGCAGTTACTCCGGGGTGACTTATAATGAAAAACTGTTTTTT
v_call: TRBV2; clone_size: few; j_call: TRBJ2-5; d_call: .; cdr3_aa: CASSATGQIQETQYF; cdr3_nt: TGTGCCAGCAGTGCAACAGGACAGATCCAAGAGACCCAGTACTTC
v_call: TRBV7-9; clone_size: .; j_call: TRBJ1-6; d_call: TRBD1; cdr3_aa: CASSFGTANNSPLHF; cdr3_nt: TGTGCCAGCAGCTTTGGGACAGCAAATAATTCACCCCTCCACTTT
v_call: TRBV5-4; clone_size: few; j_call: TRBJ2-3; d_call: .; cdr3_aa: CASSRRGTPDTQYF; cdr3_nt: TGTGCCAGCAGCCGAAGGGGGACCCCAGATACGCAGTATTTT
v_call: TRBV27; clone_size: few; j_call: TRBJ1-1; d_call: .; cdr3_aa: CASSFSRGNTEAFF; cdr3_nt: TGTGCCAGCAGTTTTAGTAGGGGGAACACTGAAGCTTTCTTT
v_call: TRBV28; clone_size: few; j_call: TRBJ1-4; d_call: .; cdr3_aa: CASSPPGGRITNEKLFF; cdr3_nt: TGTGCCAGCAGTCCCCCGGGGGGCAGGATAACTAATGAAAAACTGTTTTTT
v_call: TRBV2; clone_size: few; j_call: TRBJ1-4; d_call: .; cdr3_aa: CASSSVRQHNEKLFF; cdr3_nt: TGTGCCAGCAGCTCAGTGAGACAGCATAATGAAAAACTGTTTTTT
v_call: TRBV4-1; clone_size: .; j_call: TRBJ1-4; d_call: TRBD1; cdr3_aa: CASSHEGQGREKLFF; cdr3_nt: TGCGCCAGCAGCCATGAGGGACAGGGACGTGAAAAACTGTTTTTT
v_call: TRBV9; clone_size: few; j_call: TRBJ2-1; d_call: .; cdr3_aa: CASSAQDYTYNEQFF; cdr3_nt: TGTGCCAGCAGCGCCCAGGACTACACTTACAATGAGCAGTTCTTC
v_call: TRBV10-3; clone_size: few; j_call: TRBJ2-3; d_call: TRBD2; cdr3_aa: CAISGSGGRTDTQYF; cdr3_nt: TGTGCCATCAGTGGGTCGGGAGGGCGCACAGATACGCAGTATTTT
v_call: TRBV6-1; clone_size: .; j_call: TRBJ2-7; d_call: TRBD2; cdr3_aa: CASSGTSGTYEQYF; cdr3_nt: TGTGCCAGCAGTGGGACTAGCGGCACCTACGAGCAGTACTTC
v_call: TRBV4-2; clone_size: few; j_call: TRBJ1-1; d_call: .; cdr3_aa: CASSSNGGNTEAFF; cdr3_nt: TGTGCCAGCAGCAGCAACGGGGGGAACACTGAAGCTTTCTTT
v_call: TRBV6-5; clone_size: .; j_call: TRBJ1-1; d_call: TRBD1; cdr3_aa: CASSTGGANTEAFF; cdr3_nt: TGTGCCAGCAGCACAGGGGGCGCGAACACTGAAGCTTTCTTT
v_call: TRBV27; clone_size: .; j_call: TRBJ2-1; d_call: .; cdr3_aa: CASRTSGTYSYNEQFF; cdr3_nt: TGTGCCAGCAGAACCTCCGGGACTTATTCCTACAATGAGCAGTTCTTC
v_call: TRBV18; clone_size: many; j_call: TRBJ1-5; d_call: TRBD1; cdr3_aa: CASSTTGGLNQPQHF; cdr3_nt: TGTGCCAGCTCGACCACAGGGGGCCTGAATCAGCCCCAGCATTTT
v_call: TRBV15; clone_size: few; j_call: TRBJ2-2; d_call: .; cdr3_aa: CATSRGLTSGELFF; cdr3_nt: TGTGCCACCAGCAGAGGATTAACATCGGGGGAGCTGTTTTTT
v_call: TRBV9; clone_size: few; j_call: TRBJ2-4; d_call: TRBD1; cdr3_aa: CASSAGGTWDIQYF; cdr3_nt: TGTGCCAGCAGCGCAGGGGGAACCTGGGACATTCAGTACTTC
v_call: TRBV5-5; clone_size: few; j_call: TRBJ2-5; d_call: .; cdr3_aa: CASRRQGGRETQYF; cdr3_nt: TGTGCCAGCAGGCGACAGGGTGGGAGGGAGACCCAGTACTTC
v_call: TRBV14; clone_size: few; j_call: TRBJ2-3; d_call: TRBD2; cdr3_aa: CASSLRTSASSSTDTQYF; cdr3_nt: TGTGCCAGCAGCCTCCGGACTAGCGCTTCCTCTAGCACAGATACGCAGTATTTT
v_call: TRBV10-1; clone_size: .; j_call: TRBJ2-7; d_call: TRBD1; cdr3_aa: CASSDSRTGASYEQYF; cdr3_nt: TGCGCCAGCAGTGATTCCCGGACAGGCGCATCCTACGAGCAGTACTTC
v_call: TRBV6-6; clone_size: few; j_call: TRBJ1-2; d_call: .; cdr3_aa: CASSYWSLNYGYTF; cdr3_nt: TGTGCCAGCAGTTACTGGAGTTTAAACTATGGCTACACCTTC